One and the same sample provided the 31 T cell receptor beta chains below, sequenced in a study of T cells in Graves' hyperthyroidism and ophthalmopathy (dated by TCRdb to the late 2010s). Library method: multiplex PCR. The data were produced on an Illumina HiSeq 2000. TCR beta CDR3 regions were amplified from RNA transcripts. The first round of RT-PCR for the TCR CDR3 was performed with the HTBI primer set and the Qiagen OneStep RT-PCR kit. TCRdb ran its own pipeline on the public reads, namely fastp trimming at Q25 and MiXCR clone calling, and kept in-frame beta chains. Each CDR3 protein gets just one entry, which takes the most common genes and DNA from the rows behind it. The table for this sample lists 280,000 or so distinct CDR3 sequences; 13% to 15% of them were counted only once. The top ten constitute roughly 30% of the sample. Sequenced input: blood. These receptors were collected from a woman between 50 and 59 years old with Graves' hyperthyroidism that later progressed to Graves' ophthalmopathy.

The chain couples TRBV6-1 to TRBJ1-5, with D unresolved. V shed 8 bases and J shed 4 bases, with 12 bases lying between them. Germline CDR1 is MNHNS and CDR2 is SASEGT. The CDR3 spans 13 residues. Written as DNA, the CDR3 is TGTGCCAGCGGGAACGGCGGGAATCAGCCCCAGCATTTT. As protein: CASGNGGNQPQHF.

This clonotype was counted at least ten times. CDR3 DNA: TGTGCCAGCAGCGAAGGACTAGACTACGAGCAGTACTTC. Protein: CASSEGLDYEQYF. This sequence joins TRBV3-1 and TRBJ2-7; TRBD2 matches 7 bases. Germline CDR1 LGHDT, CDR2 YNNKEL (reference sequence). V shed 5 bases and J 3 bases; nucleotides not matched to a gene: 4. The CDR3 is made up of 13 amino acids.

V and J are TRBV24-1 and TRBJ1-1, with no clear D. There are 13 residues in the CDR3. From germline, CDR1 is KGHDR and CDR2 SFDVKD. Trimming shortened V by 2 bases and J by 4 bases, and 7 bases separated the two germline ends. CDR3 in DNA: TGTGCCACCAGTGATTGGAGGTCCACTGAAGCTTTCTTT. Protein product: CATSDWRSTEAFF.

The V gene is TRBV4-2, the J gene TRBJ2-7, with 10 bases fitting TRBD1. V was clipped by 3 bases and J by 7 bases; unmatched bases: 12. This CDR3 spans 16 amino acids. In germline, CDR1 is LGHNA, CDR2 YNFKEQ. The CDR3 loop reads CASSHGTGTGVGEQYF. The CDR3 nucleotides read TGTGCCAGCAGCCACGGAACCGGGACAGGGGTCGGGGAGCAGTACTTC.

Details on this clonotype: Sequence at one end of the junction differs from germline and may be a read error. The gene calls are TRBV27 and TRBJ1-4; a possible D gene is TRBD1 (5 bases). Germline-derived CDR1 and CDR2 are MNHEY and SMNVEV (reference sequence). CDR3 length equals 17 residues. In nucleotides, the CDR3 is TGTGCCAGCAGTCCCTTCTACACCGGGGCCCCTAAGGAAAAACTGTTTTTT. The encoded protein is CASSPFYTGAPKEKLFF. The variable domain in full, with the rest retrieved from reference TRBV27 and TRBJ1-4, is EAQVTQNPRYLITVTGKKLTVTCSQNMNHEYMSWYRQDPGLGLRQIYYSMNVEVTDKGDVPEGYKVSRKEKRNFPLILESPSPNQTSLYFCASSPFYTGAPKEKLFFGSGTQLSVL.

To note about this clonotype: Given a much more abundant clone one base away, this may be a read error. The gene calls are TRBV6-1 and TRBJ1-4; a possible D gene is TRBD1 (5 bases). CDR1 is MNHNS and CDR2 is SASEGT in the germline V gene. The CDR3 loop spans 15 amino acids. The CDR3 here is CASSGGQNSGEKPFF. The CDR3 coding sequence is TGTGCCAGCAGTGGGGGCCAGAACTCGGGTGAAAAACCGTTTTTT.

A note on this clonotype: A much larger clone is a single base away; this may be a read error. The CDR3 loop is CATSSHGAGGNYGYTF. DNA for the CDR3: TGTGCCACCAGCAGCCACGGGGCAGGCGGTAACTATGGCTACACCTTC. This rearrangement joins TRBV15 to TRBJ1-2; D might be TRBD1 (5 bases). Germline CDR1 and CDR2: LNHNV and YYDKDF (reference sequence). CDR3 length: 16 residues. V lost 3 bases and J lost 1, with 15 bases in between.

CDR3: CSCYTGTVDIQYF. In DNA, the CDR3 is TGCAGTTGTTACACCGGGACAGTCGACATTCAGTACTTC. The chain recombines TRBV20-1 with TRBJ2-4, with TRBD1 matching 7 bases. The trim removed 8 bases at V and 8 bases at J, leaving 12 bases unmatched. The germline V gene has CDR1 DFQATT and CDR2 SNEGSKA (reference sequence). The CDR3 has 13 amino acids.

This clonotype was found many times. This chain joins TRBV20-1 and TRBJ1-5, with 7 bases fitting TRBD1. The CDR3 spans 14 residues. Germline V lookup: CDR1 DFQATT, CDR2 SNEGSKA (reference sequence). Unmatched junction bases numbered 9, after V lost 3 bases and J lost 7 bases. The chain's CDR3 is CSASTGDFQQPQHF. The CDR3 DNA is TGCAGTGCTAGCACAGGGGATTTCCAACAGCCCCAGCATTTT.

This clonotype was detected ten times or more. The chain recombines TRBV2 with TRBJ1-2; D is unclear. V was trimmed by 7 bases and J by 6 bases, leaving 15 bases between them. Germline V gene sequence: CDR1 SNHLY, CDR2 FYNNEI. The CDR3 totals 13 residues. CDR3 sequence reads: CASILGWANGYTF. In DNA form, the CDR3 reads TGTGCCAGCATTCTGGGCTGGGCAAATGGCTACACCTTC.

V gene TRBV5-4 combines with J gene TRBJ2-2; tentatively, D is TRBD2 (6 bases). The length of the CDR3 is 17 residues. V shed 4 bases and J shed 5 bases, with 21 bases lying between them. CDR1 and CDR2 (germline): SGHNT, YYREEE (reference sequence). The CDR3 region has the DNA TGTGCCAGCAGCCCCGGGACGGAGCGGGTAGGAACCGGGGAGCTGTTTTTT. Translating gives CASSPGTERVGTGELFF.

About this clonotype itself: The germline gene is not matched at one end of the junction; a read error may be the cause. The CDR3 DNA is TGTGCCAGCAGCCTAGCTTGGGAGCAGTTCTTC. It translates to CASSLAWEQFF. V usage is TRBV7-9 and J usage is TRBJ2-1; possibly TRBD2 for D (5 bases). The CDR3 runs 11 residues. Germline CDR1 SEHNR, CDR2 FQNEAQ (reference sequence).

This clonotype has at least ten counts. The chain combines TRBV5-1 with TRBJ2-2; D might be TRBD2 (5 bases). Trimming cost V 0 bases and J 5 bases, with 17 bases left between them. CDR3 size: 17 residues. Germline lookup yields CDR1 SGHRS and CDR2 YFSETQ. CDR3 sequence (DNA): TGCGCCAGCAGCTTGGATTCCGGGGTAGGAAGGACCGGGGAGCTGTTTTTT. Its protein is CASSLDSGVGRTGELFF.

This clonotype was seen repeatedly, ten times or more. This chain uses TRBV7-8 with TRBJ2-1, with D possibly matching TRBD2 (5 bases). Germline-derived CDR1 and CDR2 are SGHVS and FQNEAQ. V lost 4 bases to trimming and J lost 5 bases, with 12 bases between them. This CDR3 is built from 14 residues. Written as DNA, the CDR3 is TGTGCCAGCAGCTGGAGAGGGAACCACAATGAGCAGTTCTTC. Protein sequence: CASSWRGNHNEQFF. The full variable domain, rest sourced from reference TRBV7-8 and TRBJ2-1, is GAGVSQSPRYKVAKRGQDVALRCDPISGHVSLFWYQQALGQGPEFLTYFQNEAQLDKSGLPSDRFFAERPEGSVSTLKIQRTQQEDSAVYLCASSWRGNHNEQFFGPGTRLTVL.

This clonotype was recorded at least ten times. J is TRBJ1-5 and V is TRBV18; D remains ambiguous. V was trimmed by 3 bases and J by 3 bases, leaving 12 bases between them. Germline V gives CDR1 KGHSH, CDR2 LQKENI. There are 15 residues in the CDR3. The CDR3 spells CASSPRTAHNQPQHF. CDR3 nucleotide sequence: TGTGCCAGCTCACCCCGAACGGCCCACAATCAGCCCCAGCATTTT.

This clonotype was seen a handful of times. The chain uses TRBV6-1 and TRBJ2-3; tentatively, D is TRBD1 (5 bases). Deletions cut 6 bases from V and 8 bases from J, with 15 bases between. The V gene's germline CDR1 is MNHNS and CDR2 SASEGT. This CDR3 contains 13 residues. Here the CDR3 reads CASSQPTVGTQYF. The CDR3 DNA is TGTGCCAGCAGCCAACCGACAGTTGGTACGCAGTATTTT.

In regard to this clonotype: Given a much more abundant clone one base away, this may be a read error. This chain uses TRBV5-1 with TRBJ2-7; D remains unclear. V shed 0 bases and J shed 7 bases, with 20 bases lying between them. The CDR3 length is 16 residues. The germline gives CDR1 SGHRS, CDR2 YFSETQ. Here the CDR3 reads CASSLATRPSINEQYF. CDR3 DNA sequence: TGCGCCAGCAGCTTGGCCACGCGACCAAGCATCAATGAGCAGTACTTC.

This clonotype was observed many times. V gene TRBV6-1 combines with J gene TRBJ1-1, with D uncertain. Germline assignment: CDR1 MNHNS and CDR2 SASEGT. Trimming took off 2 bases at V and 2 bases at J, with 3 bases between the two ends. This CDR3 is built from 12 residues. The CDR3 is CASSEINTEAFF. The CDR3 DNA follows: TGTGCCAGCAGTGAAATCAACACTGAAGCTTTCTTT.

This clonotype was counted ten times or more. The rearrangement links TRBV30 to TRBJ2-7; D is ambiguous. The CDR3 has 13 residues. V was shortened by 0 bases and J by 3 bases, with 9 bases between the two germline ends. Per the germline V gene, CDR1 is GTSNPN and CDR2 is SVGIG (reference sequence). The CDR3 DNA follows: TGTGCCTGGAGTGTAAAGGAGTACTACGAGCAGTACTTC. This sequence encodes CAWSVKEYYEQYF.

The rearrangement links TRBV5-8 to TRBJ2-7; tentatively, D is TRBD2 (5 bases). There are 11 residues in the CDR3. The germline V gene encodes CDR1 SGHTS and CDR2 YDEGEE. Trimming pared 3 bases from V and 7 bases from J, leaving 8 bases between. The CDR3 DNA follows: TGTGCCAGCAGCTCGGGAAGGGAGCAGTACTTC. Its protein product is CASSSGREQYF.

This clonotype was observed at least ten times. This chain uses TRBV19 with TRBJ2-1, with TRBD2 matching over 12 bases. V shed 3 bases, J shed 12 bases, and the junction held 9 bases outside the gene matches. The CDR3 contains 15 residues. Germline-derived CDR1 and CDR2 are LNHDA and SQIVND (reference sequence). This chain's CDR3 is CASSMSTSGSGRQFF. DNA of the CDR3: TGTGCCAGTAGTATGTCGACTAGCGGGAGTGGGCGGCAGTTCTTC.

This clonotype was counted at least ten times. The CDR3 loop is CASSITGDLNVLTF. The CDR3 region has the DNA TGCGCCAGCAGCATTACCGGGGACCTGAACGTCCTGACTTTC. V and J are TRBV5-1 and TRBJ2-6; D tentatively reads TRBD1 or TRBD2 (5 bases each). The CDR3 covers 14 residues. Trimming removed 4 bases from V and 10 bases from J, with 15 bases in between. Germline values: CDR1 SGHRS, CDR2 YFSETQ.

This chain joins TRBV5-1 and TRBJ1-3; D is unresolved. The CDR3 has 14 residues. Germline V gene lookup returns CDR1 SGHRS and CDR2 YFSETQ. V lost 8 bases, J lost 0 bases, and 12 bases lay in between. The CDR3 loop is CASRRDGSGNTIYF. The CDR3 bases are TGCGCCAGTAGACGGGATGGCTCTGGAAACACCATATATTTT. The entire variable domain, with the rest obtained from reference TRBV5-1 and TRBJ1-3, is as follows: KAGVTQTPRYLIKTRGQQVTLSCSPISGHRSVSWYQQTPGQGLQFLFEYFSETQRNKGNFPGRFSGRQFSNSRSEMNVSTLELGDSALYLCASRRDGSGNTIYFGEGSWLTVV.

This clonotype was seen only a few times. The chain uses TRBV7-3 and TRBJ1-1; D gene uncertain. V dropped 0 bases and J dropped 0 bases, with 11 bases sitting between them. Germline assignment: CDR1 SGHTA and CDR2 FQGTGA. The CDR3 covers 16 residues. CDR3 amino acids: CASSLTRRVMNTEAFF. CDR3 nucleotides: TGTGCCAGCAGCTTAACCCGTAGGGTCATGAACACTGAAGCTTTCTTT.

The V call is TRBV20-1, the J call TRBJ2-5; 8 bases match TRBD1. This CDR3 is built from 13 residues. CDR1 and CDR2 (germline): DFQATT, SNEGSKA (reference sequence). The junction had 7 bases not matched to a gene; V was cut back by 5 bases and J by 5 bases. Here the CDR3 reads CSAHRTGWETQYF. The CDR3 coding sequence is TGCAGTGCTCACCGGACAGGGTGGGAGACCCAGTACTTC.

In this sample, this clonotype turned up a few times. This chain joins TRBV9 and TRBJ2-3; no firm D call. Germline V lookup: CDR1 SGDLS, CDR2 YYNGEE. V lost 0 bases and J lost 2, with 10 bases in between. The CDR3 has 15 residues. CDR3 in amino acids: CASSVEVTPTDTQYF. Written as DNA, the CDR3 is TGTGCCAGCAGCGTAGAAGTGACACCCACAGATACGCAGTATTTT.

This clonotype has more than one count but fewer than ten. The V gene is TRBV18, the J gene TRBJ1-2; D is undetermined. The CDR3 has 15 amino acids. V was shortened by 0 bases and J by 6 bases, with 14 bases between the two germline ends. The V gene's germline CDR1 is KGHSH and CDR2 LQKENI. The CDR3 coding sequence is TGTGCCAGCTCACCACCGGGGAGGACCAGCGATGGCTACACCTTC. Its translation is CASSPPGRTSDGYTF.

This clonotype was seen repeatedly, ten times or more. The chain employs TRBV11-3 and TRBJ1-1, with D uncertain. Between the trimmed V and J ends, which lost 5 bases and 3 bases, there was a span of 16 bases. This CDR3 contains 15 residues. Germline loops: CDR1 SGHNT, CDR2 YENEEA. CDR3 bases: TGTGCCAGCAGCCCAGGAGGAGGGCAAGACACTGAAGCTTTCTTT. It translates to CASSPGGGQDTEAFF.

This clonotype was seen ten or more times. The chain employs TRBV29-1 and TRBJ2-7; 13 bases align to TRBD2. There are 13 residues in the CDR3. CDR1 is SQVTM, CDR2 ANQGSEA, per germline. J lost 7 bases, V lost 7 bases, and 7 bases had no gene match. CDR3: CSAGGLAGREQYF. The CDR3 DNA sequence: TGCAGCGCAGGGGGACTAGCGGGAAGGGAGCAGTACTTC.

In its sample, this clonotype was seen many times. Here the CDR3 DNA reads TGTGCCAGCAGCCGGGGGGTCCTCCTCCAAGAGACCCAGTACTTC. This codes for CASSRGVLLQETQYF. V gene TRBV28 combines with J gene TRBJ2-5; 7 nucleotides agree with TRBD2. The germline CDR1 and CDR2 sequences are MDHEN and SYDVKM. This CDR3 is built from 15 residues. Trimming cost V 6 bases and J 1 base; bases outside gene matches: 8.

This clonotype occurred many times. The rearrangement links TRBV6-6 to TRBJ2-7; D gene uncertain. Germline CDR1 and CDR2: MNHNY and SVGAGI (reference sequence). V lost 2 bases to trimming and J lost 6 bases, with 8 bases between them. This CDR3 comprises 12 residues. This CDR3 reads CASSYTPREQYF. The CDR3 bases are TGTGCCAGCAGTTACACCCCTCGCGAGCAGTACTTC.